The source of this TCR beta chain is a study of cytomegalovirus exposure and HLA in healthy donors. Points from the study as a whole: Later on, a genetic analysis was performed. It linked a missense variant in DCLRE1C with V- and J-gene trimming of TCR beta. One cluster of highly shared sequence variants probably arose as a sequencing artifact.

Of note for this clone: Antigen unknown.

Primers included in the PCR were 60 Vbeta and 13 Jbeta primers. Some clones are missing from TCRdb's copy, which holds only in-frame ones; the method was immunoSEQ multiplex PCR. The sample has some 150,000 clones; roughly 64% are singletons. The CDR3 has 14 residues. Germline V gene data show CDR1 as SGHVS and CDR2 as FQNEAQ. Trimming shortened V by 6 bases and J by 3 bases, and 14 bases separated the two germline ends. In nominal health when sampled, donors likely had unrecorded immune exposures nonetheless. The sample comprised PBMCs. The clonotype comes from a young woman in good health and CMV-seropositive. V and J are TRBV7-8 and TRBJ1-1; D might be TRBD1 (6 bases). CDR3 in DNA: TGTGCCAGCAGTCATCCGGGACAACACACTGAAGCTTTCTTT. Its protein is CASSHPGQHTEAFF.